The 18 T cell receptor beta chains listed next were all sequenced from one sample in a study of metastatic and nonmetastatic thyroid tumors. Treatment of any kind had been given to no patient before thyroid surgery. TCRdb used MiXCR to call clones anew from the PCR reads. The sample lists around 18,000 clones; around 30% were seen once. The specimen sequenced was tumor tissue. These receptors were collected from a female donor with papillary thyroid cancer or a benign thyroid nodule (not recorded which). Some clones in this sample may be carry-over from other donors' samples.

The J gene is TRBJ2-1, the V gene TRBV5-1; TRBD2 matches at 15 bases. This CDR3 region has 16 residues. With 0 bases clipped from V and 8 bases from J, the junction kept 3 bases outside the gene matches. In germline, CDR1 is SGHRS, CDR2 YFSETQ. The CDR3 nucleotides read TGCGCCAGCAGCTTGGGGACTAGCGGGAGGGCCCATGAGCAGTTCTTC. Protein sequence: CASSLGTSGRAHEQFF.

The chain couples TRBV7-2 to TRBJ2-3; 9 nucleotides align to TRBD2. This CDR3 is built from 13 residues. Germline CDR1 and CDR2: SGHTA and FQGNSA. The trim removed 2 bases at V and 10 bases at J, leaving 4 bases unmatched. The CDR3 DNA sequence: TGTGCCAGCAGCTTATCTAGCGGGAAATCGCAGTATTTT. Residues: CASSLSSGKSQYF.

The rearrangement joins TRBV28 to TRBJ2-7, with a weak D call TRBD1 (6 bases). Germline V gives CDR1 MDHEN, CDR2 SYDVKM. This CDR3 has 14 amino acids. V lost 2 bases and J lost 2, with 10 bases in between. The CDR3 loop is CASSLRGMTYEQYF. In DNA, the CDR3 is TGTGCCAGCAGTTTAAGGGGGATGACCTACGAGCAGTACTTC. Complete variable domain (other parts from reference TRBV28 and TRBJ2-7): DVKVTQSSRYLVKRTGEKVFLECVQDMDHENMFWYRQDPGLGLRLIYFSYDVKMKEKGDIPEGYSVSREKKERFSLILESASTNQTSMYLCASSLRGMTYEQYFGPGTRLTVT.

The J gene is TRBJ2-5, the V gene TRBV7-2; 12 bases map to TRBD2. The CDR3 consists of 16 residues. The V gene end was trimmed by 4 bases and the J gene end by 4 bases; junction bases not matched to a gene: 7. The germline gives CDR1 SGHTA, CDR2 FQGNSA. The CDR3 DNA reads TGTGCCAGCAGCTCGACTAGCGGGAGTGGTTCAGAGACCCAGTACTTC. This encodes CASSSTSGSGSETQYF.

This clone is medium-sized in the sample. The chain combines TRBV5-1 with TRBJ2-7; D not certain. Germline CDR1 SGHRS, CDR2 YFSETQ. Trimming removed 3 bases from V and 0 bases from J, with 7 bases in between. The CDR3 contains 13 residues. DNA for the CDR3: TGCGCCAGCAGCTGGGCAGGCTCCTACGAGCAGTACTTC. As protein: CASSWAGSYEQYF.

The rearrangement links TRBV7-8 to TRBJ2-7; tentative D call: TRBD2 (6 bases). The V gene lost 4 bases and the J gene lost 2 bases, with 15 bases spanning the gap. The CDR3 loop spans 15 amino acids. Germline lookup yields CDR1 SGHVS and CDR2 FQNEAQ. CDR3 in amino acids: CASSWPAGPTYEQYF. In nucleotides, the CDR3 is TGTGCCAGCAGCTGGCCCGCGGGACCTACCTACGAGCAGTACTTC.

This clone has at least ten counts. The chain recombines TRBV4-2 with TRBJ2-3; no definite D call. The CDR3 extends over 13 amino acids. The germline V and J ends were trimmed by 2 bases and 1 base, with 4 bases remaining between them. Germline V CDR1 and CDR2: LGHNA, YNFKEQ. The DNA for the CDR3 is TGTGCCAGCAGCCAATGGGGCACAGATACGCAGTATTTT. Its translation is CASSQWGTDTQYF.

This clone has only a few counts. V and J are TRBV6-8 and TRBJ2-5; D is tentatively TRBD1 or TRBD2 (6 bases each). With the DNA end fitting TRBJ2-1 better, the J assignment may be wrong. The CDR3 has 15 residues. The germline V gene encodes CDR1 MNHGY and CDR2 SAAAGT. The chain's CDR3 is CASSYAGHTYNEQFF. DNA of the CDR3: TGTGCCAGCAGTTACGCGGGACACACTTACAATGAGCAGTTCTTC.

This clone was counted once. The chain carries TRBV20-1 and TRBJ2-7; D is uncertain. There are 11 residues in the CDR3. Germline CDR1 is DFQATT and CDR2 is SNEGSKA (reference sequence). Trimming shortened V by 4 bases and J by 4 bases, and 8 bases separated the two germline ends. The CDR3 is CSAILRYEQYF. The CDR3, as DNA: TGCAGTGCTATCCTACGATACGAGCAGTACTTC.

The genes are TRBV4-1 and TRBJ1-3; 8 nucleotides match TRBD1. J was trimmed by 2 bases and V by 2 bases; bases with no gene match: 8. Germline CDR1 MGHRA, CDR2 YSYEKL. The CDR3 is made up of 17 amino acids. CDR3 bases: TGCGCCAGCAGCCAACCGTTGTCAGGGGGCACTGGAAACACCATATATTTT. As protein: CASSQPLSGGTGNTIYF.

This clone appeared a few times. The chain carries TRBV6-2 or TRBV6-3 and TRBJ1-1, with D uncertain. The CDR3 sequence is 16 residues long. CDR1 and CDR2 (germline): MNHEY, SVGEGT. V was cut by 6 bases and J by 1 base, with 18 bases left in between. The CDR3 region is CASSSGPGEWNTEAFF. The CDR3 DNA reads as TGTGCCAGCAGCTCCGGTCCCGGGGAGTGGAACACTGAAGCTTTCTTT.

In this sample, this clone is medium-sized. The rearrangement uses TRBV7-6 and TRBJ2-1, with 13 bases aligning to TRBD2. V was clipped by 4 bases and J by 5 bases; unmatched bases: 8. Germline V gene sequence: CDR1 SGHVS, CDR2 FNYEAQ. The CDR3 runs 17 residues. The CDR3 region has the DNA TGTGCCAGCAGCTGGTACACCGGACTAGCGGGAGACAATGAGCAGTTCTTC. Translating gives CASSWYTGLAGDNEQFF.

V usage is TRBV20-1 and J usage is TRBJ2-5, with 9 bases fitting TRBD2. Gene TRBJ2-1 matches the end of the DNA better, so the J call may be wrong. The CDR3 is 14 amino acids. In germline, CDR1 is DFQATT, CDR2 SNEGSKA (reference sequence). DNA of the CDR3: TGCAGTGCTAGGGGTAGCGGGAGTATAGATGAGCAGTTCTTC. Translation: CSARGSGSIDEQFF.

This clone was observed at least ten times. The sample has other DNA sequences that encode this CDR3 too. The chain carries TRBV7-9 and TRBJ1-1, with 9 positions matching TRBD1. Germline V CDR1 and CDR2: SEHNR, FQNEAQ (reference sequence). The junction had 4 bases not matched to a gene; V was cut back by 5 bases and J by 0 bases. This CDR3 region has 15 residues. The CDR3, as DNA: TGTGCCAGCAGCGAGGGACAGGGCCTGAACACTGAAGCTTTCTTT. It is translated as CASSEGQGLNTEAFF. Full variable domain (remainder filled in from reference TRBV7-9 and TRBJ1-1): DTGVSQNPRHKITKRGQNVTFRCDPISEHNRLYWYRQTLGQGPEFLTYFQNEAQLEKSRLLSDRFSAERPKGSFSTLEIQRTEQGDSAMYLCASSEGQGLNTEAFFGQGTRLTVV.

This clone was seen a handful of times. The V call is TRBV15, the J call TRBJ1-2; D not resolved. Germline CDR1 is LNHNV and CDR2 is YYDKDF (reference sequence). The CDR3 has 14 amino acids. Trimming removed 0 bases at V and 4 bases at J, with 9 bases between. The CDR3 is CATSRDPIGYGYTF. CDR3 sequence (DNA): TGTGCCACCAGCAGAGATCCGATAGGCTATGGCTACACCTTC.

This clone was counted between two and nine times. J is TRBJ1-1 and V is TRBV7-2, with 10 bases that match TRBD1. The germline gives CDR1 SGHTA, CDR2 FQGNSA. Trimming took 4 bases from V and 2 from J; bases not matched to a gene: 4. This CDR3 region has 15 residues. CDR3 bases: TGTGCCAGCAGCTGGAGACAGGGGGCCAACACTGAAGCTTTCTTT. It specifies CASSWRQGANTEAFF. Together with reference TRBV7-2 and TRBJ1-1, the CDR3 gives the full variable domain: GAGVSQSPSNKVTEKGKDVELRCDPISGHTALYWYRQSLGQGLEFLIYFQGNSAPDKSGLPSDRFSAERTGGSVSTLTIQRTQQEDSAVYLCASSWRQGANTEAFFGQGTRLTVV.

CDR3 DNA: TGCAGTGCTAGGCAGGGCGGGGGACGACCAGATACGCAGTATTTT. Translation: CSARQGGGRPDTQYF. This chain uses TRBV20-1 with TRBJ2-3; 7 bases agree with TRBD2. The V gene's germline CDR1 is DFQATT and CDR2 SNEGSKA (reference sequence). Germline trimming cut 3 bases from V and 4 bases from J; bases unmatched to any gene: 10. The CDR3 spans 15 residues.

The sample holds a few counts of this clone. The V gene is TRBV28, the J gene TRBJ1-6; D not resolved. The CDR3 contains 15 residues. Trimming left V 10 bases short and J 14 bases short, with 27 bases between. CDR1 is MDHEN and CDR2 is SYDVKM in the germline V gene. Here the CDR3 DNA reads TGTGCCACCAACGGCGGGGAGCGCGCTTTCCTCACCCTCCACTTT. Its translation: CATNGGERAFLTLHF.